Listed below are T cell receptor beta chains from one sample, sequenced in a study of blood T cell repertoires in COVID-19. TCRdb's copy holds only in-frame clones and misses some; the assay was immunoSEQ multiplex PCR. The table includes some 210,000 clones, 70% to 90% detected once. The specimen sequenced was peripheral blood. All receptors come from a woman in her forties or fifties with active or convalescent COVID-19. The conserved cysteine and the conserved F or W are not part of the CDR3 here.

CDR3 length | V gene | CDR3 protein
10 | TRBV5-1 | ASSLAGYGYT
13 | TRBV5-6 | ASSLPREGPYEQY
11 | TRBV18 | ASSSLRLDTQY
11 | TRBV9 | ASSVDTYNEQF
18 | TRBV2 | ASSTLDRVSRKRTSYEQY
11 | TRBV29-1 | SVEPQQGAEAF
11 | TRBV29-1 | SAQQGSEEKLF
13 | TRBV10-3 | AISATREGSTEAF
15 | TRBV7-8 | ASSLVGGPVAYNEQF
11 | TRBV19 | VAGLSFSDEQF
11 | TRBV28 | ASTDRVEYGYT
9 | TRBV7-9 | ASSSFYEQY
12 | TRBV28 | ASSFPGVIQPQH
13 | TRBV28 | ASTLAGEDTGELF
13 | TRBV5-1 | ASSGGQGAIDEQF
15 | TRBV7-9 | ASSLGGRWPQADTQY
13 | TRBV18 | ASSPPGEEVGTQY
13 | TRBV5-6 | ASSSLAGDYNEQF
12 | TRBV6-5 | ASGRGFTNEKLF
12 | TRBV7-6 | ASSAQGNNQPQH
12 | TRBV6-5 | ASSSGGGGGGYT
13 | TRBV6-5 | ASRQGPSSGRATF
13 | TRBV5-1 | ASQGQGAFQETQY
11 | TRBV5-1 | ASSLGDYNEQF
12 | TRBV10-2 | ASSGAPGGETQY
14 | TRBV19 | ASRHRGNSGANVLT
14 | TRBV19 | ASRGRRAGVNQPQH
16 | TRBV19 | ASSLRDRGDSGANVLT
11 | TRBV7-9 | ASSPGRDYGYT
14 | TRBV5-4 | ASSLGTGQGYSPLH
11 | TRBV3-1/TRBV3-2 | ASSQGSGNTIY
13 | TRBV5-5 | ASSLDGTKTGELF
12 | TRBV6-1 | ASSERGAGNTIY
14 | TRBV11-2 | ASSQTRGANTGELF
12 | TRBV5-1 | ASSFKSGRETQY
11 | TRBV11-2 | ASSLASGGGYT
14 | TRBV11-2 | ASSLGGGASGDEQF